This T cell receptor (beta chain) is drawn from a study of cytomegalovirus exposure and HLA in healthy donors. With 60 Vbeta and 13 Jbeta primers, the PCR was carried out. The data were produced by immunoSEQ multiplex PCR, yet TCRdb's version contains in-frame clones alone and is incomplete. The sample lists 96,000 or so clones, around 74% occurring once. The donors (healthy individuals) were bone marrow donors. V dropped 5 bases and J dropped 9 bases, with 8 bases sitting between them. The CDR3 totals 12 residues. Germline values: CDR1 MDHEN, CDR2 SYDVKM. Study outcomes and limitations: According to a later analysis, most TCR beta chains associated with CMV appeared HLA-restricted. Among TCR beta chains of equal frequency, HLA-associated ones were more clonally expanded in a later analysis. Later, TCR association rates were found to vary by HLA locus, highest for DRB1 and lowest for HLA-C.

Turning to this clone: The antigen is not known.

Sequenced input: PBMCs. The clonotype comes from a woman aged 70-85 years in good health and CMV-seropositive. The chain uses TRBV28 and TRBJ1-6; no reliable D call. CDR3 nucleotide sequence: TGTGCCAGCAGTCGGCAGGTTTCACCCCTCCACTTT. It specifies CASSRQVSPLHF.